The 8 T cell receptor beta chains in this list originate from one sample, sequenced in a study of PD-1 and CTLA-4 blockade in melanoma. Assay used: immunoSEQ multiplex PCR; TCRdb lists only in-frame clones, some missing. The sample carries more than 15,000 clones, around 70% recorded once. The sequenced sample was CD8+ T cells from peripheral blood, obtained from a patient given anti-PD-1 treatment. The receptor source for this set is a human donor with melanoma.

Sample share makes this clone large. The chain employs TRBV6-5 and TRBJ2-1, with D possibly being TRBD1 (6 bases). CDR1 and CDR2 (germline): MNHEY, SVGAGI. Trimming took off 1 base at V and 7 bases at J, with 14 bases between the two ends. The CDR3 is made up of 15 amino acids. CDR3 loop: CASSYYPARGNEQFF. CDR3 DNA: TGTGCCAGCAGTTACTATCCCGCCAGGGGAAATGAGCAGTTCTTC.

The chain couples TRBV29-1 to TRBJ2-7; D remains ambiguous. V dropped 7 bases and J dropped 3 bases, with 19 bases sitting between them. Germline V gene lookup returns CDR1 SQVTM and CDR2 ANQGSEA. There are 14 residues in the CDR3. This CDR3 reads CSAGRAEGIYEQYF. In nucleotides, the CDR3 is TGCAGCGCTGGTCGAGCCGAAGGGATCTACGAGCAGTACTTC.

V and J are TRBV18 and TRBJ2-7; D gene ambiguous. V shed 8 bases and J shed 4 bases, with 18 bases lying between them. CDR3 length: 14 residues. Germline V gene sequence: CDR1 KGHSH, CDR2 LQKENI. CDR3 sequence (DNA): TGTGCCAGCCTCGGCCCATCTACTAATTACGAGCAGTACTTC. It yields the protein CASLGPSTNYEQYF.

The chain carries TRBV6-5 and TRBJ2-3; D gene uncertain. Germline V gives CDR1 MNHEY, CDR2 SVGAGI. CDR3 length: 14 amino acids. V was cut by 5 bases and J by 8 bases, with 17 bases left in between. The CDR3 here is CASSTRSPTGTQYF. CDR3 sequence (DNA): TGTGCCAGCAGTACTCGATCCCCGACCGGTACGCAGTATTTT.

V and J are TRBV9 and TRBJ2-3; no definite D call. Germline CDR1 is SGDLS and CDR2 is YYNGEE. Trimming took off 2 bases at V and 0 bases at J, with 10 bases between the two ends. The CDR3 is 15 amino acids. The CDR3 nucleotides are TGTGCCAGCAGCGTTGGCGGTGCCAGCACAGATACGCAGTATTTT. It encodes CASSVGGASTDTQYF.

The chain couples TRBV9 to TRBJ2-2, with TRBD1 matching over 8 bases. V dropped 0 bases and J dropped 7; count of bases not matched to a gene: 5. Germline CDR1 SGDLS, CDR2 YYNGEE. The CDR3 runs to 15 residues. CDR3: CASSVARGLSGELFF. In nucleotides, the CDR3 is TGTGCCAGCAGCGTAGCCAGGGGGCTCAGCGGGGAGCTGTTTTTT. The full variable domain, its missing parts supplied by reference TRBV9 and TRBJ2-2, is DSGVTQTPKHLITATGQRVTLRCSPRSGDLSVYWYQQSLDQGLQFLIQYYNGEERAKGNILERFSAQQFPDLHSELNLSSLELGDSALYFCASSVARGLSGELFFGEGSRLTVL.

The chain links TRBV6-4 to TRBJ1-4; D is unclear. The CDR3 has 10 amino acids. V lost 7 bases and J 8 bases, leaving 5 bases between the germline ends. The germline CDR1 and CDR2 sequences are MRHNA and SNTAGT. CDR3 nucleotides: TGTGCCAGCATTGGGGAAAAACTGTTTTTT. It is translated as CASIGEKLFF.

V usage is TRBV6-1 and J usage is TRBJ2-7, with D possibly TRBD1 on 6 matching bases. Germline V gene lookup returns CDR1 MNHNS and CDR2 SASEGT. The CDR3 has 20 residues. V was pared by 4 bases and J by 3 bases, with 31 bases between. The CDR3 spells CASSGDPRTASLSRLYEQYF. Here the CDR3 DNA reads TGTGCCAGCAGTGGGGATCCCCGGACAGCGAGTTTGAGCCGTCTCTACGAGCAGTACTTC.